The following is a TCR beta chain sequence with its context. The sample originates from a study of shared clonotypes between healthy human individuals. Sequencing used immunoSEQ multiplex PCR; TCRdb keeps in-frame clones, though not all of them. The table records roughly 2.4 million clones, around 95% of them present only once. V was trimmed by 2 bases and J by 1 base, leaving 14 bases between them. The CDR3 spans 16 residues. Germline CDR1 is SEHNR and CDR2 is FQNEAQ (reference sequence). J is TRBJ1-1 and V is TRBV7-9, with D maybe TRBD1 (5 bases). This clonotype was sampled from a man aged 18 to 29 in good health. Sequencing was performed on naive CD4+ T cells sorted from blood. Subset specified: CD45RA+ positively selected. The DNA for the CDR3 is TGTGCCAGCAGCTTATCCGGGACCGGGGGGAACACTGAAGCTTTCTTT. Its translation: CASSLSGTGGNTEAFF.